This T cell receptor beta chain was observed in a study of CD8+ T cells in alopecia areata. Specified treatment: oral pan-JAK inhibitor, 5-10 mg twice daily. The CDR3 covers 14 residues. Trimming left V 3 bases short and J 4 bases short, with 12 bases between. Germline V gene sequence: CDR1 SGHTA, CDR2 FQGNSA. Extraction of RNA preceded its reverse transcription into cDNA, which served as the sequencing template. Repertoires were generated with immunoSEQ multiplex PCR, while TCRdb's copy carries only in-frame clones and drops some. The sample holds approximately 210,000 clones, roughly 66% seen once. This TCR came from a human donor with alopecia areata. The rearrangement joins TRBV7-2 to TRBJ1-2, with a tentative D call TRBD1 (5 bases). Sequencing used CD4+ T cells sorted from blood, obtained at week 44, from a patient treated with tofacitinib. The CDR3 reads CASSFPGIIYGYTF. DNA of the CDR3: TGTGCCAGCAGCTTCCCAGGGATAATCTATGGCTACACCTTC.